This T cell receptor (beta chain) stems from a study of vaccination effects on CD4 cells after COVID-19. About the study: Participants each got two BNT162b2 or mRNA-1273 vaccine doses.

The table came from immunoSEQ multiplex PCR; TCRdb's copy has only in-frame clones and leaves some out. Altogether tens of thousands of clones are present, roughly three quarters being singletons, with the ten largest covering about 1.9%. The culture ran for around ten days before CD4+ T cells were isolated. Each vaccine recipient was nucleocapsid antibody negative and had no prior SARS-CoV-2 infection. Researchers swapped half the medium for IL-2 medium on both days 3 and 7. Concerning this clone: Its matching antigen is unknown.

Between the trimmed V and J ends, which lost 2 bases and 1 base, there was a span of 14 bases. CDR3 length: 16 amino acids. Germline V gene lookup returns CDR1 MDHEN and CDR2 SYDVKM. Findings of the study overall: Marked contraction was observed in infection-induced and vaccine-induced clones late after vaccination.

This receptor was identified in a human donor who received a COVID-19 vaccine. The specimen was CD4+ T cells from PBMCs cultured without peptide, collected before COVID-19 vaccination. This sequence joins TRBV28 and TRBJ1-1; maybe TRBD1 (6 bases). CDR3 protein: CASSLITGRRNTEAFF. CDR3 bases: TGTGCCAGCAGTTTAATTACAGGGAGGAGGAACACTGAAGCTTTCTTT. The full variable domain, completed using reference TRBV28 and TRBJ1-1, is DVKVTQSSRYLVKRTGEKVFLECVQDMDHENMFWYRQDPGLGLRLIYFSYDVKMKEKGDIPEGYSVSREKKERFSLILESASTNQTSMYLCASSLITGRRNTEAFFGQGTRLTVV.